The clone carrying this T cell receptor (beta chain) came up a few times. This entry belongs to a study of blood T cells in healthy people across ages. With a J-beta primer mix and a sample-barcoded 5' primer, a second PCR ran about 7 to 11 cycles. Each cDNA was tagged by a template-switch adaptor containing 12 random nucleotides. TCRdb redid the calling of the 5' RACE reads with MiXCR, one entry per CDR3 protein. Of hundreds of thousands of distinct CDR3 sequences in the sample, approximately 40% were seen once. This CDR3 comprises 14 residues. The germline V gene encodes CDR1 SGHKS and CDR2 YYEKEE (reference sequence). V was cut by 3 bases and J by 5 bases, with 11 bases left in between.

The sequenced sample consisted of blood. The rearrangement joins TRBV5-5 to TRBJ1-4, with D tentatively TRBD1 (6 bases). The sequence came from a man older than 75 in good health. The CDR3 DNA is TGTGCCAGCAGCTCCGGACAGTCAAATGAAAAACTGTTTTTT. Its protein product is CASSSGQSNEKLFF. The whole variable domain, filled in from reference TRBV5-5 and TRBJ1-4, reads DAGVTQSPTHLIKTRGQQVTLRCSPISGHKSVSWYQQVLGQGPQFIFQYYEKEERGRGNFPDRFSARQFPNYSSELNVNALLLGDSALYLCASSSGQSNEKLFFGSGTQLSVL.